A single sample gave rise to the 27 T cell receptor beta chains below, sequenced in a study of CXCR3-negative and CXCR3-positive naive CD8 T cells. All TRB cDNA libraries came from 5' RACE performed with UMI labels. One entry per CDR3 protein, without DNA, is what TCRdb gives after re-calling the 5' RACE reads. The listing records more than 100,000 distinct CDR3 sequences. Broader study findings: Naive cells positive for CXCR3 carried more hydrophobic TRB CDR3s than CXCR3-negative ones.

Their antigens are not known. Input material: naive CXCR3+ CD8+ T cells from blood. Subset in this sample: CD45RO-CCR7+CD27+CD95- naive CD8+ T cells expressing CXCR3 (TNR3+). The receptors were sampled from a human donor in good health. Some clones in this sample may be carry-over from other donors' samples.

This rearrangement joins TRBV29-1 to TRBJ1-2. Germline loops: CDR1 SQVTM, CDR2 ANQGSEA. The CDR3 consists of 12 residues. CDR3 region: CSVFQTDYGYTF.

The chain combines TRBV21-1 with TRBJ2-7. TRBV21-1 is designated a pseudogene. This CDR3 region has 14 residues. CDR3 residues: CASSKAAGIYEQYF.

The CDR3 here is CASSDYFPQGPGRSKLFF. The chain links TRBV7-9 to TRBJ1-4; TCRdb's assignment of TRBD1 cannot be checked, as there is no DNA. This CDR3 contains 18 residues. Germline CDR1 SEHNR, CDR2 FQNEAQ (reference sequence). Together with reference TRBV7-9 and TRBJ1-4, the CDR3 gives the full variable domain: DTGVSQNPRHKITKRGQNVTFRCDPISEHNRLYWYRQTLGQGPEFLTYFQNEAQLEKSRLLSDRFSAERPKGSFSTLEIQRTEQGDSAMYLCASSDYFPQGPGRSKLFFGSGTQLSVL.

The V gene is TRBV14, the J gene TRBJ2-7; TCRdb lists TRBD1, though no DNA is available to test this call. The CDR3 extends over 16 amino acids. Germline lookup yields CDR1 SGHDN and CDR2 FVKESK. The CDR3 sequence: CASSQDPGLNPYEQYF.

The V gene is TRBV14, the J gene TRBJ2-7; TCRdb proposes TRBD2, but this gene call is untestable without DNA. Germline CDR1 is SGHDN and CDR2 is FVKESK. This CDR3 spans 16 amino acids. Here the CDR3 reads CASSQDFMPLGLEQYF.

The V gene is TRBV2, the J gene TRBJ2-7. The CDR3 length is 14 residues. Germline assignment: CDR1 SNHLY and CDR2 FYNNEI. The CDR3 here is CASSEYGITTEQYF.

The chain links TRBV7-2 to TRBJ2-7; TCRdb's assignment of TRBD1 cannot be checked, as there is no DNA. Germline values: CDR1 SGHTA, CDR2 FQGNSA. The length of the CDR3 is 16 residues. The chain's CDR3 is CASSPLRGLPPEEQYF. Drawing the rest from reference TRBV7-2 and TRBJ2-7, the complete variable domain is GAGVSQSPSNKVTEKGKDVELRCDPISGHTALYWYRQSLGQGLEFLIYFQGNSAPDKSGLPSDRFSAERTGGSVSTLTIQRTQQEDSAVYLCASSPLRGLPPEEQYFGPGTRLTVT.

The V gene is TRBV7-2, the J gene TRBJ2-1; the D call of TRBD2 rests on TCRdb alone, since no DNA is present to check it. CDR3 size: 15 residues. Per germline, CDR1 SGHTA and CDR2 FQGNSA. The CDR3 here is CASSTIAGGREEQFF.

The chain uses TRBV20-1 and TRBJ2-1; TCRdb names TRBD2, which stays unverified in the absence of DNA. The germline V gene encodes CDR1 DFQATT and CDR2 SNEGSKA (reference sequence). The CDR3 totals 13 residues. The CDR3 reads CSARVADYNEQFF.

CDR3: CASSEDGQGAYGYTF. This sequence joins TRBV6-1 and TRBJ1-2; TCRdb lists TRBD1, though no DNA is available to test this call. From germline, CDR1 is MNHNS and CDR2 SASEGT. This CDR3 is 15 amino acids long.

The chain couples TRBV28 to TRBJ1-2. Looked up from germline, CDR1 is MDHEN and CDR2 is SYDVKM. There are 14 residues in the CDR3. The CDR3 reads CASSLRGWVYGYTF.

V and J are TRBV28 and TRBJ2-2. In germline, CDR1 is MDHEN, CDR2 SYDVKM. The CDR3 totals 15 residues. CDR3 protein: CASAQGLGNTGELFF.

V usage is TRBV28 and J usage is TRBJ1-1. The CDR3 spans 11 residues. Per the germline V gene, CDR1 is MDHEN and CDR2 is SYDVKM. CDR3 in amino acids: CASRHNTEALF.

The chain's CDR3 is CASRITGGSEAFF. This chain joins TRBV28 and TRBJ1-1; TCRdb's D gene call, TRBD1, goes unchecked for lack of DNA. Germline lookup yields CDR1 MDHEN and CDR2 SYDVKM. This CDR3 spans 13 amino acids. The variable domain in full, completed from reference TRBV28 and TRBJ1-1, reads DVKVTQSSRYLVKRTGEKVFLECVQDMDHENMFWYRQDPGLGLRLIYFSYDVKMKEKGDIPEGYSVSREKKERFSLILESASTNQTSMYLCASRITGGSEAFFGQGTRLTVV.

The CDR3 protein is CATSTAMNTEAFF. The rearrangement uses TRBV19 and TRBJ1-1; TCRdb returns TRBD1, unconfirmable since there is no DNA. Germline loops: CDR1 LNHDA, CDR2 SQIVND (reference sequence). There are 13 residues in the CDR3.

This chain connects TRBV19 to TRBJ1-1. CDR1 is LNHDA, CDR2 SQIVND, per germline (reference sequence). The CDR3 contains 17 residues. The chain's CDR3 is CASSIGRLTLGNTEAFF.

V and J are TRBV7-9 and TRBJ2-7; there is no DNA to check the TCRdb D call of TRBD1. The CDR3 is 13 amino acids. Germline lookup yields CDR1 SEHNR and CDR2 FQNEAQ (reference sequence). The CDR3: CASSLGPRYEQYF.

The chain links TRBV6-5 to TRBJ2-7; TCRdb reports TRBD1, a call that lacks DNA to check it against. Germline assignment: CDR1 MNHEY and CDR2 SVGAGI. The CDR3 sequence is 12 residues long. This chain's CDR3 is CASSYLGGEQYF.

This chain links TRBV5-1 with TRBJ2-7; checking the TCRdb D call of TRBD1 is not possible without DNA. The CDR3 loop spans 14 amino acids. CDR1 and CDR2 (germline): SGHRS, YFSETQ. The CDR3 here is CASRATDGRYEQYF. The full variable domain, in which reference TRBV5-1 and TRBJ2-7 provide the parts outside the CDR3, is KAGVTQTPRYLIKTRGQQVTLSCSPISGHRSVSWYQQTPGQGLQFLFEYFSETQRNKGNFPGRFSGRQFSNSRSEMNVSTLELGDSALYLCASRATDGRYEQYFGPGTRLTVT.

The V and J genes are TRBV5-6 and TRBJ1-1. The CDR3 is 15 residues long. Germline assignment: CDR1 SGHDT and CDR2 YYEEEE. The CDR3 protein is CASSLVWQANTEAFF. Looking up the rest from reference TRBV5-6 and TRBJ1-1 gives the full variable domain: DAGVTQSPTHLIKTRGQQVTLRCSPKSGHDTVSWYQQALGQGPQFIFQYYEEEERQRGNFPDRFSGHQFPNYSSELNVNALLLGDSALYLCASSLVWQANTEAFFGQGTRLTVV.

The genes are TRBV20-1 and TRBJ2-1; TCRdb's D call of TRBD1 is untestable without DNA. The germline gives CDR1 DFQATT, CDR2 SNEGSKA (reference sequence). This CDR3 has 14 residues. CDR3 in amino acids: CSASGQGAYNEQFF.

The rearrangement uses TRBV28 and TRBJ2-7; TCRdb indicates TRBD1, and absent DNA this call remains unverified. Germline V gene sequence: CDR1 MDHEN, CDR2 SYDVKM. CDR3 length: 14 amino acids. CDR3: CASGHSVGGYEQYF.

This chain joins TRBV14 and TRBJ1-4; there is no DNA to check the TCRdb D call of TRBD1. This CDR3 region has 17 residues. The germline gives CDR1 SGHDN, CDR2 FVKESK. This CDR3 is CASSQGLAGGSHEKLFF.

V gene TRBV13 combines with J gene TRBJ2-7; TCRdb's assignment of TRBD2 cannot be checked, as there is no DNA. Germline V gives CDR1 PRHDT, CDR2 FYEKMQ (reference sequence). The CDR3 is 15 residues long. CDR3 residues: CASSAGLAGGYEQYF. The variable domain in full, with the rest retrieved from reference TRBV13 and TRBJ2-7, is AAGVIQSPRHLIKEKRETATLKCYPIPRHDTVYWYQQGPGQDPQFLISFYEKMQSDKGSIPDRFSAQQFSDYHSELNMSSLELGDSALYFCASSAGLAGGYEQYFGPGTRLTVT.

The chain carries TRBV4-3 and TRBJ2-1; absent DNA, TCRdb's TRBD1 call cannot be checked. The CDR3 runs 15 residues. Germline V gives CDR1 LGHNA, CDR2 YSLEER. The CDR3: CASSQGTGDYNEQFF.

The chain is built from TRBV6-5 and TRBJ2-1; TCRdb calls TRBD2, which cannot be checked without DNA. Germline CDR1 is MNHEY and CDR2 is SVGAGI. The CDR3 sequence is 13 residues long. This chain's CDR3 is CASSTLGLNEQFF.

The V gene is TRBV9, the J gene TRBJ2-5. Germline V gene sequence: CDR1 SGDLS, CDR2 YYNGEE. There are 13 residues in the CDR3. CDR3 residues: CASSVDGKETQYF.